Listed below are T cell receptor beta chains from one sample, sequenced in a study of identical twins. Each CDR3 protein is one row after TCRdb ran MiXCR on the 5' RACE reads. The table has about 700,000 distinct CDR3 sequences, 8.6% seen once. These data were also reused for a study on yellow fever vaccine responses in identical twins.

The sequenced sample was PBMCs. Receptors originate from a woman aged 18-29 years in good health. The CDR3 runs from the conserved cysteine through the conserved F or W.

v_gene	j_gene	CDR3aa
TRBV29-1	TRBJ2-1	CSAGTVVTSYNEQFF
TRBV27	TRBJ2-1	CASSLWGSVYNEQFF
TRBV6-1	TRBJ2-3	CASRPFSIPGTSTDTQYF
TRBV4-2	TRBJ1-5	CASSQEDSNQPQHF
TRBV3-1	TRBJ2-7	CASSNTGGGPYEQYF
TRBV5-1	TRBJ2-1	CASSLGEEYNEQFF
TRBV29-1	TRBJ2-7	CSVEGTEPYEQYF
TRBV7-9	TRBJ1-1	CASSLSGLSNEAFF
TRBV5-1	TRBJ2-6	CASRWDSHSGANVLTF
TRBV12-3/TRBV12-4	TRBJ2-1	CASSSPGTSTYNEQFF
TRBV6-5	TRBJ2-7	CASRGDFYEQYF
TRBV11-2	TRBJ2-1	CASSLGDRANNEQFF
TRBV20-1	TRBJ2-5	CSARHPQETQYF
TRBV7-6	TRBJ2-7	CASSLAPTRQGALYEQYF
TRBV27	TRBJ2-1	CASSTRPGPYNEQFF
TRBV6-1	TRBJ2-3	CASSETTGRVDTQYF
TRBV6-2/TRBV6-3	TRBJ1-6	CASSYSGTENSPLHF
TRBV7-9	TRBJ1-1	CASRKQTAMNTEAFF
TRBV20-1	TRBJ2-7	CSARDLSTSVYEQYF
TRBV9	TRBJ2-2	CASSRARVNTGELFF
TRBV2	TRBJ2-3	CASGRGGWTDTQYF
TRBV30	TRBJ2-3	CAWSLGGSGDTQYF
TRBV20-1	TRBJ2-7	CSARVQGATYEQYF
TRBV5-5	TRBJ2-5	CASSLKGIETQYF
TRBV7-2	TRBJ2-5	CASSPLGQGGQETQYF
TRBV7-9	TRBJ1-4	CASSLYEELFF
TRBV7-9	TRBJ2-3	CASDNRAATISPDTQYF
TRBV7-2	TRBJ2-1	CASSLQLAGKQFF
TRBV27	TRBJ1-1	CASRFFRGQGVTEAFF
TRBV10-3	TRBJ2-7	CAISPLAGVYEQYF
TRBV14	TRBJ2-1	CASSQVLSQGGRRREQFF
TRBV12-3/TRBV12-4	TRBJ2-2	CASSFRGNTGELFF
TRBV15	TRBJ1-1	CATTYSLRAEAFF
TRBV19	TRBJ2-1	CASSITGGGSYNEQFF
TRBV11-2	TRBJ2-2	CASSSGPGTTITGELFF
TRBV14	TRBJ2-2	CASSVIPGLELFF
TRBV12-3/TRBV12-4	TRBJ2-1	CASSFRRGGIAEQFF
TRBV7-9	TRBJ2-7	CASSPRDFNEQYF
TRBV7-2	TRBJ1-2	CASSRATGRQANYGYTF
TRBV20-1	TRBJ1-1	CSPAGNTEAFF
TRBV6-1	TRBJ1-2	CASSDDKRGYTF
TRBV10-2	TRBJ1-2	CASSESTDLYGYTF
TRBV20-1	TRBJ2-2	CSARSQLNTGELFF
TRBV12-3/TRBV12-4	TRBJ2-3	CASSLGPRAAPDTQYF
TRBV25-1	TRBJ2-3	CASRGTGFSTDTQYF
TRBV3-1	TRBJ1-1	CASSPRRGTNTEAFF
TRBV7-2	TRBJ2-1	CASGGGMGRGRNEQFF
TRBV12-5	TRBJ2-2	CASGTDRGLDGELFF
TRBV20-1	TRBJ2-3	CSARDHRKGSTDTQYF
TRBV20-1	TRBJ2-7	CSAHRADSYEQYF
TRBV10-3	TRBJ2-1	CAISETRTGGGSYEQFF
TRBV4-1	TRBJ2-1	CASSQDLGLAGNEQFF
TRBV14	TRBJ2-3	CASSPHPEYWGAGTDTQYF
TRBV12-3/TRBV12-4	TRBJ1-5	CASTSGRGANQPQHF
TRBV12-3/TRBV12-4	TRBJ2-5	CASSPRGKETQYF
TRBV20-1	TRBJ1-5	CSASEGTGDQPQHF
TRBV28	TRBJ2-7	CASSLWDRDRGEQYF
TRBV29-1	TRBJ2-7	CSVGDRVNEQYF
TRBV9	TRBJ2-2	CASSVEGAGTGELFF
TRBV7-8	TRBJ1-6	CASSSFGGKDSPLHF